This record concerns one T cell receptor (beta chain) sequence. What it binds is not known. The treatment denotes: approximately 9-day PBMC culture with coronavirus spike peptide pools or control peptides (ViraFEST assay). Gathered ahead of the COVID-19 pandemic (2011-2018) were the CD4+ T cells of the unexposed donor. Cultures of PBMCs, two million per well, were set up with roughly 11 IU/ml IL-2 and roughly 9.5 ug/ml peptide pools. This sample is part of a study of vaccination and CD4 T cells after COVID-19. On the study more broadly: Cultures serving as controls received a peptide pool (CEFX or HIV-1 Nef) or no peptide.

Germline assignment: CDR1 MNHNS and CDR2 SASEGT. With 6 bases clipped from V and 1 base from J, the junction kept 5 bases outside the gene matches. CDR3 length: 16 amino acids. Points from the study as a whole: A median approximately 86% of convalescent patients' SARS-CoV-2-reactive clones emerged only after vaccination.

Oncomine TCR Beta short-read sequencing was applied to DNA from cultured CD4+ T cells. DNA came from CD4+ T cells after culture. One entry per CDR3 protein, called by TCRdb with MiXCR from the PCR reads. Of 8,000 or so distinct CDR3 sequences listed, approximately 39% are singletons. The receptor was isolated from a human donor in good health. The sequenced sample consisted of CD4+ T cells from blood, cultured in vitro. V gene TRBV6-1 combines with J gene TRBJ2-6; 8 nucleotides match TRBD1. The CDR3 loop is CASRRQGRSGANVLTF. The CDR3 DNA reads TGTGCCAGCAGAAGACAGGGGAGATCTGGGGCCAACGTCCTGACTTTC.